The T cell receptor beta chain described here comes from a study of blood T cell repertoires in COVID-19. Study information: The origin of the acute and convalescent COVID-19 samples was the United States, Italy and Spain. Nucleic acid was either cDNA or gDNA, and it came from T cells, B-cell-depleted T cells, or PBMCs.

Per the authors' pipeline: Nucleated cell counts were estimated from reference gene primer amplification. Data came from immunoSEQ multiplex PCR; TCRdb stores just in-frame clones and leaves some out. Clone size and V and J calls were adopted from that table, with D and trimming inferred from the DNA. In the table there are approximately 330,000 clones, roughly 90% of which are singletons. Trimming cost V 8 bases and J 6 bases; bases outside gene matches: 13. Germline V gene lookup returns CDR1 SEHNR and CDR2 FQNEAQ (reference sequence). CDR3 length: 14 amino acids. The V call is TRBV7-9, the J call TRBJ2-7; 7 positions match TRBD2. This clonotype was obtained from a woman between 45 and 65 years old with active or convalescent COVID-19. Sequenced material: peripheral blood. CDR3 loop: CASSLAGEIFEQYF. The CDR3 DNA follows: TGTGCCAGCTCCCTTGCGGGAGAAATATTCGAGCAGTACTTC.